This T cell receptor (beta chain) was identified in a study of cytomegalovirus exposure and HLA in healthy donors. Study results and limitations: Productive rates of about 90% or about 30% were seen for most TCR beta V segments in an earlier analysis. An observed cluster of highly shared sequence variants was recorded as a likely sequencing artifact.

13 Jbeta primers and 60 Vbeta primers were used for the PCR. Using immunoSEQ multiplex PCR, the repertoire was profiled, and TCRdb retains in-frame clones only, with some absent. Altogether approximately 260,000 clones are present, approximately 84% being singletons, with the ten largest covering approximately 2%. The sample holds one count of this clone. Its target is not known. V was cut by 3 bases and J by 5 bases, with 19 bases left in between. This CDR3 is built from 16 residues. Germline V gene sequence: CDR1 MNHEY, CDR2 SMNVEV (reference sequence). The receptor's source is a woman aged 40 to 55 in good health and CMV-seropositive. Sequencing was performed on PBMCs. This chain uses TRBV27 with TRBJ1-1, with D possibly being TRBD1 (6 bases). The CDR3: CASSFRAGVLRTEAFF. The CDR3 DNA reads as TGTGCCAGCAGTTTTAGGGCAGGGGTACTGAGGACTGAAGCTTTCTTT.